This T cell receptor (beta chain) was captured in a study of beta chain features in type 1 diabetes (dated by TCRdb to the late 2010s). Some background on the complete study: Mean age, gender distribution, total cell number and subset yield did not differ between patients and healthy donors. Whereas all 30 or so donors provided naive and central memory subsets, regulatory and stem cell-like memory subsets were isolated from just 8 patients and about 8 healthy donors. In the study, TCRB repertoires of sorted circulating CD4+ T cell subsets from recently diagnosed type 1 diabetes patients were compared with those of matched healthy donors. A total of under 140,000,000 sorted cells were examined across all samples, and the number of cells per subset was strongly correlated with RNA yield. The study at large found these results: Only small numbers of individuals were included in the HLA sub-analyses, which left unresolved whether HLA type had any influence on TCRB rearrangement. Shorter templates might be favored by PCR, yet because patient and control samples were amplified and corrected together, any such skew would affect both groups equally. At VDJ recombination sites, patients with type 1 diabetes made fewer insertions and deleted more nucleotides, a pattern implying thymic rearrangement abnormalities. Naive, central memory and regulatory TCRB repertoires appeared more similar among patients than among healthy donors. Type 1 diabetes patients showed a moderate but significant shortening of TCRB CDR3 length in all four CD4+ subsets. Because cDNA was sequenced instead of genomic DNA, activated cells with high expression could be over-represented, although the groups did not differ in activation or CD3 levels.

The germline V gene yields SNHLY for CDR1 and FYNNEI for CDR2. V was cut back by 5 bases and J by 0 bases, leaving a gap of 11 bases between them. Taken from cysteine to phenylalanine, the CDR3 has 15 residues. Only the CDR3 part of the read is kept: 45 bases, read in frame from the first base. A single peripheral blood draw of about 116 mL on average was collected from each donor into heparinised tubes. Naive, central memory, regulatory and stem cell-like memory CD4+ T cells were sorted on a BD FACSAria II using a panel including CD45RO, CCR7, CD25, CD127, CD95 and CD27. All sorted populations exceeded 95% purity. PBMCs were isolated immediately by Lymphoprep density gradient centrifugation and stained directly without culture. To minimize batch effects, samples were stained and sorted in pairs, one healthy donor with one patient per experiment. The High Capacity cDNA Reverse Transcription Kit was used to reverse transcribe all of the isolated RNA, meaning that expressed TCRB transcripts were what got sequenced. Naive, central memory and regulatory T cell samples underwent deep immunoSEQ sequencing, averaging around 3.6 million total reads per sample. Sorted cells were lysed in RLT buffer and RNA was extracted with DNase-treated RNeasy Micro or Mini kits, depending on cell number. Each cell subset was processed separately to prevent cross-contamination, with patient and healthy donor samples processed together. Using the immunoSEQ multiplex PCR, TCRB sequences were amplified from cDNA into 87-bp fragments spanning the CDR3 region. The amplicons were sequenced using the Illumina HiSeq platform. In the original analysis: Synthetic template baselines were used to correct PCR bias computationally, reads within Hamming distance 2 were collapsed together, and singletons that could not be merged were discarded. Reads were aligned to IMGT to assign V, D and J genes, CDR3 length, and insertions or deletions at six rearrangement sites. Within each subset, clonotype counts were normalized to the number of sorted cells before true diversity and Gini coefficients were calculated with the tcR R package. The overlap coefficient, calculated on TCRB nucleotide sequences, was used to quantify repertoire sharing. The source is immuneACCESS, and TCRdb retained only in-frame sequences with V and J called. Part of the clones is not carried over; for the studies checked, unresolved V genes explain less than half of this, and the remainder is unexplained. The DNA gave D and trimming, while V, J and clone size come from that table. The table for this sample lists roughly 140,000 clones; approximately 8.1% of them were counted only once. The ten largest clones represent 0.65% of the sample.

Note on this clone: This receptor's antigen is unknown. Base quality data are lacking; no much larger clone is found one base away.

The material sequenced was central memory CD4+ T cells from blood. This TCR derives from a man younger than 35 in good health. The V and J segments used are TRBV2 and TRBJ1-3; the D gene remains uncertain. The CDR3 corresponds to CASSRQVLSGNTIYF. The DNA sequence reads TGTGCCAGCAGTCGCCAGGTTCTCTCTGGAAACACCATATATTTT.